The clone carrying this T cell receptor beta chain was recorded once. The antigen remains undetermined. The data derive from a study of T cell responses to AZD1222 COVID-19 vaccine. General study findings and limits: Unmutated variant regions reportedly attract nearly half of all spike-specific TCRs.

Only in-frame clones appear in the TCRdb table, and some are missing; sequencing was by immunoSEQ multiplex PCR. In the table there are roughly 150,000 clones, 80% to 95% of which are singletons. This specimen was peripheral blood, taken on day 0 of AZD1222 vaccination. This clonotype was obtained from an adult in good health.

In DNA form, the CDR3 reads TGTGCCAGCAGCTTAGATCTACAGGGGAGGACTGAAGCTTTCTTT. This codes for CASSLDLQGRTEAFF. This chain joins TRBV7-9 and TRBJ1-1; the match to TRBD1 covers 7 bases. V lost 1 base, J lost 5 bases, and 7 bases stayed unmatched. Germline CDR1 is SEHNR and CDR2 is FQNEAQ (reference sequence). CDR3 size: 15 residues.